This T cell receptor beta chain came from a study of a mutant IDH1 vaccine in newly diagnosed glioma. Overall study: Those enrolled had earlier been treated with radiotherapy, temozolomide, or both, mostly both.

Noted time point: week 11, during vaccination. What each vaccine dose contained was 300 ug of mutant IDH1 20-mer peptide, accompanied by topical imiquimod. The protocol was immunoSEQ multiplex PCR, while the TCRdb copy is restricted to in-frame clones and leaves out a portion. The sample shows 45,000 to 65,000 clones, 91% of them seen only once. Trimming removed 4 bases from V and 0 bases from J, with 13 bases in between. Germline loops: CDR1 SGHTA, CDR2 FQGNSA. The CDR3 is 15 amino acids. Study-level points and caveats: Pseudoprogression showed no apparent link to changes in top peripheral T cell clonotypes.

Comment on this clone: Its antigen is undetermined.

The chain recombines TRBV7-2 with TRBJ2-7; tentatively, D is TRBD1 (6 bases). The specimen was PBMCs, collected from a glioma patient whose treatment included an IDH1 peptide vaccine. The source of this sequence is a man between 45 and 60 years old with glioma. The CDR3 nucleotides read TGTGCCAGCAGCTCCCGGACAGCTAGCTCCTACGAGCAGTACTTC. It is translated as CASSSRTASSYEQYF.